This T cell receptor beta chain came from a study of cytomegalovirus exposure and HLA in healthy donors. General observations from the study: Reported results showed that the classifier diagnosed cytomegalovirus status with high specificity and sensitivity.

A note on this clone: Its antigen is not known.

The CDR3 length is 12 residues. Germline trimming cut 5 bases from V and 14 bases from J; bases unmatched to any gene: 8. Looked up from germline, CDR1 is SGHRS and CDR2 is YFSETQ. TCRdb keeps only in-frame clones here, not all; method: immunoSEQ multiplex PCR. Of tens of thousands of clones listed, approximately 90% were seen once; the top ten hold roughly 1.9%. This receptor was taken from a young man in good health and CMV-seronegative. V and J are TRBV5-1 and TRBJ2-1, with 9 bases lining up with TRBD1. Input material: PBMCs. The chain's CDR3 is CASRPEGQGEFF. The CDR3 DNA reads as TGCGCCAGCAGGCCTGAGGGACAGGGAGAGTTCTTC. Looking up the rest from reference TRBV5-1 and TRBJ2-1 gives the full variable domain: KAGVTQTPRYLIKTRGQQVTLSCSPISGHRSVSWYQQTPGQGLQFLFEYFSETQRNKGNFPGRFSGRQFSNSRSEMNVSTLELGDSALYLCASRPEGQGEFFGPGTRLTVL.